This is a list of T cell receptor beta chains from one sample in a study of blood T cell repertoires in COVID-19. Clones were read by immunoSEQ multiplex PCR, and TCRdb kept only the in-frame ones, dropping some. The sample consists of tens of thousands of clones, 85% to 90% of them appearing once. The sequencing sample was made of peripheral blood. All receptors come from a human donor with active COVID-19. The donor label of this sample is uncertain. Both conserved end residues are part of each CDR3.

CDR3: CASSYSTPQSYEQYF
J: TRBJ2-7
V: TRBV6-5

CDR3: CASSYSAGKEQPQHF
J: TRBJ1-5
V: TRBV6-6

CDR3: CASSLSLAGVEQFF
J: TRBJ2-1
V: TRBV27

CDR3: CASSHHEGQGGNQPQHF
J: TRBJ1-5
V: TRBV7-9

CDR3: CASSLTGDLFTDTQYF
J: TRBJ2-3
V: TRBV5-6

CDR3: CATSDLGGTSGDKETQYF
J: TRBJ2-5
V: TRBV24-1

CDR3: CASSLSTGGTGANVLTF
J: TRBJ2-6
V: TRBV27

CDR3: CAWSVWTGGSGANVLTF
J: TRBJ2-6
V: TRBV30

CDR3: CASRPGQGSYEQYF
J: TRBJ2-7
V: TRBV6-5

CDR3: CSARGGTLAFF
J: TRBJ1-1
V: TRBV20-1

CDR3: CASSPRDTRTYNEQFF
J: TRBJ2-1
V: TRBV7-2

CDR3: CASSLEGDRGYNEQFF
J: TRBJ2-1
V: TRBV11-2

CDR3: CASSQDWRLHTGELFF
J: TRBJ2-2
V: TRBV4-3